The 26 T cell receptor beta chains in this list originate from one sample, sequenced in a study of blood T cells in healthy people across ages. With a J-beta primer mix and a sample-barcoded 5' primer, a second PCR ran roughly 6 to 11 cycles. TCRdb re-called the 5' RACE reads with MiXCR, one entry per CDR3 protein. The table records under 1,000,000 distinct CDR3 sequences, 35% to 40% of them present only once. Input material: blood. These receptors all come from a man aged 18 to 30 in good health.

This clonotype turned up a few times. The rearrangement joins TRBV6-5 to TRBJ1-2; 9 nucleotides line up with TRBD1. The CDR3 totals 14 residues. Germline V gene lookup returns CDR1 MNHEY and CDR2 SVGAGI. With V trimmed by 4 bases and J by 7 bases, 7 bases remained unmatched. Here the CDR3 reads CASSWRRTGVGYTF. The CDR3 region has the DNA TGTGCCAGCAGTTGGCGGCGGACAGGGGTTGGCTACACCTTC.

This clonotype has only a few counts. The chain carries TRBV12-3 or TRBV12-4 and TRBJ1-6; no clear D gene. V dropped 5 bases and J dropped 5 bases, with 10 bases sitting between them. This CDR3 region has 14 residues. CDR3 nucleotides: TGTGCCAGCAGTGCTGACATCAATAATTCACCCCTCCACTTT. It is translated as CASSADINNSPLHF.

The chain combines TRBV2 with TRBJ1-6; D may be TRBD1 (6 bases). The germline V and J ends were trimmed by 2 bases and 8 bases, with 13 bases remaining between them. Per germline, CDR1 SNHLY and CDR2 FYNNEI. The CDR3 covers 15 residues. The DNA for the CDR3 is TGTGCCAGCAGTGAATTGGGGGGCGCAGATTCACCCCTCCACTTT. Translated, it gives CASSELGGADSPLHF.

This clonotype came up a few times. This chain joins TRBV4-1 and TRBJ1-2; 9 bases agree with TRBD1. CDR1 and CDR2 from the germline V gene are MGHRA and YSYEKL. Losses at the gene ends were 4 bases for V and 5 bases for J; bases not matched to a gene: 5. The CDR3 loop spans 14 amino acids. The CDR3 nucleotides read TGCGCCAGCAGCCGACGGGACAGGGAATATGGCTACACCTTC. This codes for CASSRRDREYGYTF.

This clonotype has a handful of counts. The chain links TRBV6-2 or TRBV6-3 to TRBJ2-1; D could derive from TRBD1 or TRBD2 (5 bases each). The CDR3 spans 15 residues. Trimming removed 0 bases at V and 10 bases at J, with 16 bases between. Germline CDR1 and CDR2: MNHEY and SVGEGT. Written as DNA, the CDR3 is TGTGCCAGCAGTTACTCTTCGGGACGGGGTAACGAGCAGTTCTTC. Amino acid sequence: CASSYSSGRGNEQFF.

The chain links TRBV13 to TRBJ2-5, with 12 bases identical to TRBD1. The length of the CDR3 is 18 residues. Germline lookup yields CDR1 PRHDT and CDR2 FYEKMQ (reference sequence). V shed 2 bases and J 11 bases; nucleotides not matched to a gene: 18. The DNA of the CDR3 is TGTGCCAGCAGCTTACGAGTGGGGGGACAGGGGGCGCCCAATGAGCAGTACTTC. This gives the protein CASSLRVGGQGAPNEQYF.

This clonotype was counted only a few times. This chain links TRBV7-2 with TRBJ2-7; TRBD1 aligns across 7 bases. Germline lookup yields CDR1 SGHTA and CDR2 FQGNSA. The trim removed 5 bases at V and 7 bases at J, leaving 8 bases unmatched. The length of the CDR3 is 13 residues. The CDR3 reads CASSLTGLGEQYF. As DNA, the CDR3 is TGTGCCAGCAGCCTGACAGGGTTGGGGGAGCAGTACTTC. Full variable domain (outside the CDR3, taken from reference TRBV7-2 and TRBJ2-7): GAGVSQSPSNKVTEKGKDVELRCDPISGHTALYWYRQSLGQGLEFLIYFQGNSAPDKSGLPSDRFSAERTGGSVSTLTIQRTQQEDSAVYLCASSLTGLGEQYFGPGTRLTVT.

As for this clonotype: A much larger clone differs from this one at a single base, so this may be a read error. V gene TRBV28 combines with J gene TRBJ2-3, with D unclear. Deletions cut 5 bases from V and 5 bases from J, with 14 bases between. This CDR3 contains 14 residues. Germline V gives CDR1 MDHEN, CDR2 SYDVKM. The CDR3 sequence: CASSPGGRIDTQYF. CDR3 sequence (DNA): TGTGCCAGCAGTCCGGGTGGGCGCATAGATACGCAGTATTTT.

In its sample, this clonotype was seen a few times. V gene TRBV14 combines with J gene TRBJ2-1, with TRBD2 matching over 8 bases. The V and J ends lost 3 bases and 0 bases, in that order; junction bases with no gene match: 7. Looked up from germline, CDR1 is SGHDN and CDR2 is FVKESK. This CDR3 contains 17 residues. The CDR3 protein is CASSQPSGGGSYNEQFF. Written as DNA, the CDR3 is TGTGCCAGCAGCCAGCCGAGCGGGGGAGGCTCCTACAATGAGCAGTTCTTC. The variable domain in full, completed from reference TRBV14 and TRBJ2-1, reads EAGVTQFPSHSVIEKGQTVTLRCDPISGHDNLYWYRRVMGKEIKFLLHFVKESKQDESGMPNNRFLAERTGGTYSTLKVQPAELEDSGVYFCASSQPSGGGSYNEQFFGPGTRLTVL.

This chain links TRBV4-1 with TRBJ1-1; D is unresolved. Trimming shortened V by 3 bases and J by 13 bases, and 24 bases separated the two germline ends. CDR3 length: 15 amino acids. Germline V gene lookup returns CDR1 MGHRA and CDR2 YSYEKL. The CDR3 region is CASSQVSQSTRKGFF. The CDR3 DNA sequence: TGCGCCAGCAGCCAGGTCTCGCAGTCCACACGGAAAGGTTTCTTT.

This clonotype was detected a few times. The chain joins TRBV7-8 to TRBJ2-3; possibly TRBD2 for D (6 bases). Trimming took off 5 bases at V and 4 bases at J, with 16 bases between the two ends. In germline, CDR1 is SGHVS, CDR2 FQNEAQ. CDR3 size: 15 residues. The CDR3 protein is CASSLSGPTADTQYF. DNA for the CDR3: TGTGCCAGCAGCCTTAGCGGCCCCACGGCAGATACGCAGTATTTT.

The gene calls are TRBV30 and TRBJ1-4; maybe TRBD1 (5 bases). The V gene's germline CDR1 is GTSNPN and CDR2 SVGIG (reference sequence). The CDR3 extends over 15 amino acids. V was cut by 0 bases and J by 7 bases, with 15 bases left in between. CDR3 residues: CAWSVRGRVVEKLFF. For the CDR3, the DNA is TGTGCCTGGAGTGTAAGGGGCAGGGTAGTTGAAAAACTGTTTTTT. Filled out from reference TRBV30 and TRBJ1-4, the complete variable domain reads SQTIHQWPATLVQPVGSPLSLECTVEGTSNPNLYWYRQAAGRGLQLLFYSVGIGQISSEVPQNLSASRPQDRQFILSSKKLLLSDSGFYLCAWSVRGRVVEKLFFGSGTQLSVL.

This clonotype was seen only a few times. CDR3 DNA sequence: TGTGCCAGCAGAAGGGCCGCGGGGGGACCTATGAACACTGAAGCTTTCTTT. Protein sequence: CASRRAAGGPMNTEAFF. The chain joins TRBV7-8 to TRBJ1-1; D is perhaps TRBD1 (5 bases). The length of the CDR3 is 17 residues. V was shortened by 6 bases and J by 0 bases, with 20 bases between the two germline ends. CDR1 is SGHVS, CDR2 FQNEAQ, per germline.

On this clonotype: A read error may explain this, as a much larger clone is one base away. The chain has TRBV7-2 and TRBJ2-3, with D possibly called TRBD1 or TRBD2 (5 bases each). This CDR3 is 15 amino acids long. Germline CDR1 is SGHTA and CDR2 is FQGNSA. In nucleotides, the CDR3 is TGTGCCAACAGCCGACAGAGGACTAGCACAGATACGCAGTATTTT. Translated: CANSRQRTSTDTQYF. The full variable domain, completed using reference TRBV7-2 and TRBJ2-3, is GAGVSQSPSNKVTEKGKDVELRCDPISGHTALYWYRQSLGQGLEFLIYFQGNSAPDKSGLPSDRFSAERTGGSVSTLTIQRTQQEDSAVYLCANSRQRTSTDTQYFGPGTRLTVL.

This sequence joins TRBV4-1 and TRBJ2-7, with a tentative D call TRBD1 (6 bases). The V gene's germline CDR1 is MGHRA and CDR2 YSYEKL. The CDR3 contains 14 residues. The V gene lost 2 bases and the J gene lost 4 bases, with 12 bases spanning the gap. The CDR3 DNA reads TGCGCCAGCAGCCAACCGGACAGAGTTTACGAGCAGTACTTC. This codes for CASSQPDRVYEQYF.

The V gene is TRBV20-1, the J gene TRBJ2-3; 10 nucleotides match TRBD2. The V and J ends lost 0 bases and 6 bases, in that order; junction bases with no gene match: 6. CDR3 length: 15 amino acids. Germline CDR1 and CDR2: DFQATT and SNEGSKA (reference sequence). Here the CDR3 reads CSARDSGGARDTQYF. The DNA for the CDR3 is TGCAGTGCTAGAGACAGCGGGGGGGCCAGGGATACGCAGTATTTT.

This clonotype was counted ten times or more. CDR3 loop: CASRPRTGYYGYTF. CDR3 nucleotide sequence: TGTGCCAGCAGACCACGGACAGGGTACTATGGCTACACCTTC. The gene calls are TRBV12-3 or TRBV12-4 and TRBJ1-2, with 8 bases aligning to TRBD1. This CDR3 region has 14 residues. The J segment lost 3 bases and the V segment lost 6 bases, leaving 6 bases of the junction unmatched.

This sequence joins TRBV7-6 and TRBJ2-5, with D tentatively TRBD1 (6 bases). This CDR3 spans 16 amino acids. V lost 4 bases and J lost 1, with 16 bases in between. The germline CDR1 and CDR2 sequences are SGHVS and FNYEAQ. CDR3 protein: CASSSHRASFQETQYF. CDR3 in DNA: TGTGCCAGCAGCTCCCACAGGGCCTCGTTCCAAGAGACCCAGTACTTC.

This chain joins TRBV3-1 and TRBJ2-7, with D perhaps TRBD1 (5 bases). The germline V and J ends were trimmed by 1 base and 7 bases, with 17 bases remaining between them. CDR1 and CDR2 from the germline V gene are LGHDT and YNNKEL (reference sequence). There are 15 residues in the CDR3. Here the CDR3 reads CASSQGAGFESEQYF. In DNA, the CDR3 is TGTGCCAGCAGCCAAGGGGCAGGGTTTGAGAGTGAGCAGTACTTC.

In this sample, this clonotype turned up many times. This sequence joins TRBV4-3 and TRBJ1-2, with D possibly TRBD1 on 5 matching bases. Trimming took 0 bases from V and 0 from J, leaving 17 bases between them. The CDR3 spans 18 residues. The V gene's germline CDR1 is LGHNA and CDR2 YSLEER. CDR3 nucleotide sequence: TGCGCCAGCAGCCAAGATGTTGGGACGTCCGTTTCTAACTATGGCTACACCTTC. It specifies CASSQDVGTSVSNYGYTF.

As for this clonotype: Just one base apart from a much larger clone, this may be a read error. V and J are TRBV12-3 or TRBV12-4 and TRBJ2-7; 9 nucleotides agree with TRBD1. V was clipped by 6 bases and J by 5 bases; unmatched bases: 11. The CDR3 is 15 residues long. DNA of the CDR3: TGTGCCAGCAGACGATGGACAGGGGATGGCCACGAGCAGTACTTC. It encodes CASRRWTGDGHEQYF.

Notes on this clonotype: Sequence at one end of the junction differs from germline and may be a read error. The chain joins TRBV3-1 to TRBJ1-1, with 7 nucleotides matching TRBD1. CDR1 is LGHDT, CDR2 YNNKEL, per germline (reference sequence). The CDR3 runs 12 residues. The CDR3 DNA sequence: TGTACCAGCAGCCAAAGGGGGCTGGAAGCTTTCTTT. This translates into CTSSQRGLEAFF.

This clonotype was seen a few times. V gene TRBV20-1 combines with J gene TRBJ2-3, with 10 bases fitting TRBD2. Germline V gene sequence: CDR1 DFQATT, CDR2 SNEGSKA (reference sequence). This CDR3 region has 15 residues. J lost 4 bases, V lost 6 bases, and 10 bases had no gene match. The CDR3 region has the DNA TGCAGTGCCACCACCGGACTAGCGGCCCCAGATACGCAGTATTTT. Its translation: CSATTGLAAPDTQYF.

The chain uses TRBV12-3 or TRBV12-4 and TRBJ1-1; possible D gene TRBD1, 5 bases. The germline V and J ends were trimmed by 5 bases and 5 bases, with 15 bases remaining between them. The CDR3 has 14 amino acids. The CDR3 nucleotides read TGTGCCAGCAGTGTAGTGGGGGGGGTTACTGAAGCTTTCTTT. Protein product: CASSVVGGVTEAFF.

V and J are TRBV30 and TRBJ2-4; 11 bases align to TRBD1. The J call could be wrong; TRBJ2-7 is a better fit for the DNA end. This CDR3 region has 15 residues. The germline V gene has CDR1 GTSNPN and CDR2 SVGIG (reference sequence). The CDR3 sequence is CAWRSPGQGVREQYF. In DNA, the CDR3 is TGTGCCTGGAGAAGCCCGGGACAGGGGGTACGCGAGCAGTACTTC.

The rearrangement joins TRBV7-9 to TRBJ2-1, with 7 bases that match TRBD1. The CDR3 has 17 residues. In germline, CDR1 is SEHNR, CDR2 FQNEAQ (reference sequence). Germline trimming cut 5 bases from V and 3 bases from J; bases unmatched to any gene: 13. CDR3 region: CASSRWGRDRDYNEQFF. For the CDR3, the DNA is TGTGCCAGCAGCCGATGGGGGCGAGACAGGGACTACAATGAGCAGTTCTTC.